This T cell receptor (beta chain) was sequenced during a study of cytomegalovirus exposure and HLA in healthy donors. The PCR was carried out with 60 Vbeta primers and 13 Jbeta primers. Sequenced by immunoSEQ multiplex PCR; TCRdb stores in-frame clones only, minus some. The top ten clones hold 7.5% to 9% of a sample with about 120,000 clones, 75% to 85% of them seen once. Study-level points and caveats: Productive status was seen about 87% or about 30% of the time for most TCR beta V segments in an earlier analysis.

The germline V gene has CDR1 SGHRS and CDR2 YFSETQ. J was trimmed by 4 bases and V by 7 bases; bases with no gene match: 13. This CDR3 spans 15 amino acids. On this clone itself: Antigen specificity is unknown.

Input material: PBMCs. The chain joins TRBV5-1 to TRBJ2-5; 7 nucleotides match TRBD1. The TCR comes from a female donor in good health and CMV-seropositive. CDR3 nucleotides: TGCGCCAGCTACAATACAGGGGATAGCATAGAGACCCAGTACTTC. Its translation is CASYNTGDSIETQYF.